This TCR beta chain was captured in a study of shared clonotypes between healthy human individuals. As for the study in general: The people who gave samples were two women and a few men aged 18 to 49.

Data came from immunoSEQ multiplex PCR; TCRdb stores just in-frame clones and leaves some out. Of about 480,000 clones in the sample, approximately 79% were seen once. Points from the study as a whole: Sampling used blood alone; tissue repertoires probably differ.

J lost 3 bases, V lost 5 bases, and 19 bases had no gene match. CDR3 length: 18 amino acids. CDR1 and CDR2 (germline): LNHDA, SQIVND (reference sequence). Of note for this clone: The antigen is not known.

The TCR originated in a woman in her 40s in good health. Some clones in this sample may be carry-over from other donors' samples. The sample consisted of PBMCs. This sequence joins TRBV19 and TRBJ2-7, with 7 bases aligning to TRBD2. The CDR3 loop is CASSRRQRAAGGNYEQYF. The CDR3 DNA reads TGTGCCAGTAGTCGCCGTCAACGGGCGGCCGGGGGGAACTACGAGCAGTACTTC.